The clone carrying this T cell receptor (beta chain) was observed a handful of times. Its antigen is unidentified. TCRdb called the reads again in MiXCR, with one record for every CDR3 protein. The sample yields approximately 190,000 distinct CDR3 sequences, roughly 9% seen once. CDR1 and CDR2 (germline): MNHEY, SVGEGT. V was shortened by 6 bases and J by 2 bases, with 11 bases between the two germline ends. This CDR3 has 13 residues. This sample is part of a study of T cell repertoires in cytomegalovirus infection. Study as a whole: Matching HLA type, along with CMV infection, was indicated by public TCR beta signatures. Notes on the study in general: Dominating the ex vivo response were HLA-C-restricted CMV-specific TCR beta clonotypes. Summed frequency of public TCR beta families distinguished CMV carriers with the relevant HLA.

The sequenced sample was PBMCs. The V gene is TRBV6-2 or TRBV6-3, the J gene TRBJ2-7, with D perhaps being TRBD1 or TRBD2 (5 bases each). The receptor was isolated from a human donor in good health (CMV status not recorded). Some clones in this sample may be carry-over from other donors' samples. The CDR3 loop is CASRQGRPYEQYF. The CDR3 DNA is TGTGCCAGCAGGCAGGGACGGCCCTACGAGCAGTACTTC.